Listed below are T cell receptor beta chains from one sample, sequenced in a study of regulatory T cells in long-lasting Graves disease. Each CDR3 protein gets one entry after TCRdb re-called the multiplex PCR reads with MiXCR. The table lists around 450,000 distinct CDR3 sequences, about 15% of them singletons. These same records also appear under a second study, on T cells in Graves' hyperthyroidism and ophthalmopathy.

The source was peripheral blood mononuclear cells (PBMCs), collected at new diagnosis, from a patient treated with antithyroid drugs. Receptor source: a woman between 35 and 50 years old with Graves disease. Each CDR3 is given with its conserved first and last residue. The D gene is left open where the match is weak. Some rows have no size entry. The others give once, few or many, or a class for an expanded clone.

j_call: TRBJ1-1; d_call: .; clone_size: many; v_call: TRBV5-1; cdr3_nt: TGCGCCAGCAGCTTGAGAGGGGAGGTGAACACTGAAGCTTTCTTT; cdr3_aa: CASSLRGEVNTEAFF
j_call: TRBJ2-2; d_call: .; clone_size: .; v_call: TRBV4-3; cdr3_nt: TGCGCCAGCAGCCAAGTGGAGGGTTTCGTGGCCGGGGAGCTGTTTTTT; cdr3_aa: CASSQVEGFVAGELFF
j_call: TRBJ2-7; d_call: .; clone_size: many; v_call: TRBV7-9; cdr3_nt: TGTGCCAGCAGCTTCCCCCCTAAGGGCTACGAGCAGTACTTC; cdr3_aa: CASSFPPKGYEQYF
j_call: TRBJ2-7; d_call: .; clone_size: many; v_call: TRBV7-9; cdr3_nt: TGTGCCAGCAGCCAAGAGGTGGTAGCTTTTTACGAGCAGTACTTC; cdr3_aa: CASSQEVVAFYEQYF
j_call: TRBJ2-1; d_call: .; clone_size: few; v_call: TRBV3-1; cdr3_nt: TGTGCCAGCAGCCCCTCTCGGGGATTTGAATCCTACAATGAGCAGTTCTTC; cdr3_aa: CASSPSRGFESYNEQFF
j_call: TRBJ2-1; d_call: .; clone_size: many; v_call: TRBV9; cdr3_nt: TGTGCCAGCAGCGATAGCGGAAGCTCCTACAATGAGCAGTTCTTC; cdr3_aa: CASSDSGSSYNEQFF
j_call: TRBJ2-7; d_call: TRBD2; clone_size: few; v_call: TRBV6-4; cdr3_nt: TGTGCCAGCAGTCGTCGCGGGAGGGACTACGAGCAGTACTTC; cdr3_aa: CASSRRGRDYEQYF
j_call: TRBJ1-5; d_call: TRBD1; clone_size: many; v_call: TRBV2; cdr3_nt: TGTGCCAGCAGTGGACAGGGGAGCCAGCCCCAGCATTTT; cdr3_aa: CASSGQGSQPQHF
j_call: TRBJ2-7; d_call: .; clone_size: few; v_call: TRBV6-2/TRBV6-3; cdr3_nt: TGTGCCAGCAGGGGCGGGACCCGGGCCTACGAGCAGTACTTC; cdr3_aa: CASRGGTRAYEQYF
j_call: TRBJ1-5; d_call: TRBD1; clone_size: many; v_call: TRBV12-3/TRBV12-4; cdr3_nt: TGTGCCAGCAGTTTAGGGACAGGGAATAGCAATCAGCCCCAGCATTTT; cdr3_aa: CASSLGTGNSNQPQHF
j_call: TRBJ2-1; d_call: .; clone_size: many; v_call: TRBV30; cdr3_nt: TGTGCCTGGAGGGTAGACATTTACAATGAGCAGTTCTTC; cdr3_aa: CAWRVDIYNEQFF
j_call: TRBJ1-2; d_call: TRBD1; clone_size: many; v_call: TRBV20-1; cdr3_nt: TGCAGTGCTAGATGGGGACAGGGGTTTCTCGGCTACACCTTC; cdr3_aa: CSARWGQGFLGYTF
j_call: TRBJ1-3; d_call: TRBD1; clone_size: many; v_call: TRBV12-3/TRBV12-4; cdr3_nt: TGTGCCAGCAGGGGACAGGGGCCGCGCGGAAACACCATATATTTT; cdr3_aa: CASRGQGPRGNTIYF
j_call: TRBJ2-1; d_call: .; clone_size: .; v_call: TRBV5-1; cdr3_nt: TGCGCCAGCAGCCCCTCGGGCGGGACGACCTCCTACAATGAGCAGCTCTTC; cdr3_aa: CASSPSGGTTSYNEQLF
j_call: TRBJ2-5; d_call: .; clone_size: .; v_call: TRBV5-1; cdr3_nt: TGCGCCAGCAGCTTGGCGAGTAGGGAGACCCAGTACTTC; cdr3_aa: CASSLASRETQYF
j_call: TRBJ1-6; d_call: TRBD1; clone_size: .; v_call: TRBV7-8; cdr3_nt: TGTGCCAGCAGCCCTCAGACAGGGGGCAGAAATAATTCACCCCTCCACTTT; cdr3_aa: CASSPQTGGRNNSPLHF
j_call: TRBJ2-5; d_call: .; clone_size: few; v_call: TRBV5-1; cdr3_nt: TGCGCCAGCAGCTGGCAAGGACAGAACCAAGAGACCCAGTACTTC; cdr3_aa: CASSWQGQNQETQYF
j_call: TRBJ2-7; d_call: TRBD2; clone_size: few; v_call: TRBV28; cdr3_nt: TGTGCCAGCAGTTTGGCGGGGCGGGGGGACGAGCAGTACTTC; cdr3_aa: CASSLAGRGDEQYF
j_call: TRBJ2-6; d_call: .; clone_size: few; v_call: TRBV7-2; cdr3_nt: TGTGCCAGCAGCTTAGGAGGCTGGACAATCTCTGGGGCCAACGTCCTGACTTTC; cdr3_aa: CASSLGGWTISGANVLTF
j_call: TRBJ2-7; d_call: .; clone_size: many; v_call: TRBV5-1; cdr3_nt: TGCGCCAGCAGCCTCGGGACGCTAGAGCAGTACTTC; cdr3_aa: CASSLGTLEQYF
j_call: TRBJ1-3; d_call: .; clone_size: many; v_call: TRBV12-3/TRBV12-4; cdr3_nt: TGTGCCAGCAGTTTAGGGGGGGGTATTGGGGGAAACACCATATATTTT; cdr3_aa: CASSLGGGIGGNTIYF
j_call: TRBJ2-7; d_call: .; clone_size: many; v_call: TRBV6-1; cdr3_nt: TGTGCCAGCAGCCCCCGGATTGGGAGGTACGAGCAGTACTTC; cdr3_aa: CASSPRIGRYEQYF
j_call: TRBJ2-3; d_call: TRBD1; clone_size: many; v_call: TRBV6-1; cdr3_nt: TGTGCCAGCACCGGGACAGGCACGTTAGATACGCAGTATTTT; cdr3_aa: CASTGTGTLDTQYF
j_call: TRBJ2-1; d_call: TRBD2; clone_size: .; v_call: TRBV5-1; cdr3_nt: TGCGCCAGCAGCGGGACTAGCGGGAGGGCCAATGAGCAGTTCTTC; cdr3_aa: CASSGTSGRANEQFF
j_call: TRBJ2-3; d_call: .; clone_size: .; v_call: TRBV5-4; cdr3_nt: TGTGCCAGCAGCTCTGGGCCGTCTAGCACAGATACGCAGTATTTT; cdr3_aa: CASSSGPSSTDTQYF
j_call: TRBJ2-7; d_call: TRBD1; clone_size: many; v_call: TRBV2; cdr3_nt: TGTGCCACCCTAGGACAGGGGGCGCGAGAGGGTAGCTCCTACGAGCAGTACTTC; cdr3_aa: CATLGQGAREGSSYEQYF
j_call: TRBJ2-7; d_call: TRBD2; clone_size: many; v_call: TRBV2; cdr3_nt: TGTGCCAGCAGCGGGAGGGCCTCCTACGAGCAGTACTTC; cdr3_aa: CASSGRASYEQYF
j_call: TRBJ1-1; d_call: .; clone_size: few; v_call: TRBV12-5; cdr3_nt: TGTGCTAGTGGTTTACAATGGGGAACTGAAGCTTTCTTT; cdr3_aa: CASGLQWGTEAFF
j_call: TRBJ2-3; d_call: .; clone_size: .; v_call: TRBV20-1; cdr3_nt: TGCAGTGCTAGAGATGGCAGGGTAGCGGCAGATACGCAGTATTTT; cdr3_aa: CSARDGRVAADTQYF
j_call: TRBJ2-7; d_call: TRBD2; clone_size: many; v_call: TRBV11-2; cdr3_nt: TGTGCCAGCAGCTTCAAGACTAGCGGGAGTGGCGAGCAGTACTTC; cdr3_aa: CASSFKTSGSGEQYF